Listed below are T cell receptor beta chains from one sample, sequenced in a study of T cells in Graves' hyperthyroidism and ophthalmopathy. TCRdb ran MiXCR on the multiplex PCR reads and lists one entry per CDR3 protein. The sample includes around 700,000 distinct CDR3 sequences, 30% to 40% of them seen just once. Material: blood. Receptors originate from a woman aged 40 to 50 with Graves' hyperthyroidism. Both conserved end residues are part of each CDR3. A D gene is named only where the DNA matches it firmly. Clone size is not always given. Where it is, it says once, few, many or a class for expanded clones.

cdr3_aa | cdr3_nt | v_call | clone_size | d_call | j_call
CASSDTGGSSEAFF | TGCGCCAGCAGTGACACAGGGGGCTCCTCTGAAGCTTTCTTT | TRBV10-2 | few | TRBD1 | TRBJ1-1
CASSLEKGYEQYF | TGTGCCAGCAGCTTAGAAAAGGGCTACGAGCAGTACTTC | TRBV13 | many | - | TRBJ2-7
CAISESAGQETQHF | TGTGCCATCAGTGAGTCGGCAGGCCAAGAGACCCAGCATTTT | TRBV10-3 | - | - | TRBJ1-5
CASSLGGGATEAFF | TGTGCCAGCAGCTTAGGTGGTGGGGCAACTGAAGCTTTCTTT | TRBV7-9 | - | - | TRBJ1-1
CATSVDGTRGGYTF | TGTGCCACCAGTGTCGACGGGACTCGTGGGGGCTACACCTTC | TRBV24-1 | many | - | TRBJ1-2
CASTDWGRIMNTEAFF | TGTGCCAGCACGGATTGGGGGCGCATCATGAACACTGAAGCTTTCTTT | TRBV12-3/TRBV12-4 | - | - | TRBJ1-1
CASSLTALDVSPLHF | TGTGCCAGCAGTTTGACCGCCTTGGACGTTTCACCCCTCCACTTT | TRBV12-3/TRBV12-4 | - | - | TRBJ1-6
CSDGGRNTEAFF | TGCAGCGACGGGGGGAGGAACACTGAAGCTTTCTTT | TRBV29-1 | once | - | TRBJ1-1
CASSWVRLNTGELFF | TGTGCCAGCAGTTGGGTCAGGCTAAACACCGGGGAGCTGTTTTTT | TRBV10-3 | - | - | TRBJ2-2
CASSASRTSGRQETQYF | TGTGCCAGCAGTGCAAGTAGGACTAGCGGGAGACAAGAGACCCAGTACTTC | TRBV6-2/TRBV6-3 | many | TRBD2 | TRBJ2-5
CRSKYLWRSGNTIYF | TGCAGGAGCAAATACCTCTGGAGATCTGGAAACACCATATATTTT | TRBV20-1 | few | - | TRBJ1-3
CASSPTPGGAYEQYF | TGTGCCAGCAGCCCGACGCCAGGAGGAGCCTACGAGCAGTACTTC | TRBV5-6 | many | - | TRBJ2-7
CASSPTAGYGYTF | TGTGCCAGCAGCCCTACGGCGGGCTATGGCTACACCTTC | TRBV7-2 | many | - | TRBJ1-2
CASSEMMGYSYNEQFF | TGTGCCAGCAGTGAAATGATGGGATACTCCTACAATGAGCAGTTCTTC | TRBV2 | few | - | TRBJ2-1
CASSQRQAYEQYF | TGCGCCAGCAGCCAACGACAGGCCTACGAGCAGTACTTC | TRBV4-3 | many | - | TRBJ2-7
CASSRPGRSSEQFF | TGTGCCAGCAGCCGGCCGGGGAGGAGCAGTGAGCAGTTCTTC | TRBV14 | - | - | TRBJ2-1
CASSIVGNGYTF | TGTGCCAGTAGTATTGTTGGAAATGGCTACACCTTC | TRBV19 | many | - | TRBJ1-2
CAGSRWRGPVGNQPQHF | TGTGCCGGCAGCCGATGGCGGGGCCCCGTGGGCAATCAGCCCCAGCATTTT | TRBV7-2 | - | - | TRBJ1-5
CSVGDGHNSPLHF | TGCAGCGTTGGCGACGGTCATAATTCACCCCTCCACTTT | TRBV29-1 | many | - | TRBJ1-6
CATSSLDFVAGVGYTF | TGTGCCACCAGCAGCTTGGACTTCGTGGCAGGGGTCGGCTACACCTTC | TRBV15 | - | - | TRBJ1-2
CASSQDSNSGIAGANVLTF | TGTGCCAGCAGCCAAGATTCGAATAGCGGGATTGCTGGGGCCAACGTCCTGACTTTC | TRBV3-1 | - | TRBD2 | TRBJ2-6
CASTDLGQGAYEQYF | TGTGCCAGCACCGACCTCGGGCAGGGGGCCTACGAGCAGTACTTC | TRBV6-2/TRBV6-3 | - | TRBD1 | TRBJ2-7
CASSRALLSDTGELFF | TGTGCCAGCAGTCGGGCACTATTATCGGACACCGGGGAGCTGTTTTTT | TRBV27 | once | - | TRBJ2-2
CASSLGIRTQYF | TGTGCCAGCAGCCTAGGAATCAGGACCCAGTACTTC | TRBV7-9 | - | - | TRBJ2-5
CASTTTGGTLGYTF | TGTGCCAGCACCACGACAGGAGGGACTCTCGGCTACACCTTC | TRBV28 | few | - | TRBJ1-2
CASSIDMRVNEKPFF | TGTGCCAGTAGTATAGATATGCGGGTTAATGAAAAACCGTTTTTT | TRBV19 | - | - | TRBJ1-4
CASSTSWVNTEAFF | TGTGCCAGCAGCACGAGCTGGGTGAACACTGAAGCTTTCTTT | TRBV7-2 | few | - | TRBJ1-1
CASSQGARGKGLAGVSPVAETQYF | TGCGCCAGCAGCCAAGGGGCTAGGGGAAAGGGACTAGCGGGAGTTTCACCCGTGGCAGAGACCCAGTACTTC | TRBV4-3 | - | TRBD2 | TRBJ2-5
CASSVRGQGYTGELFF | TGTGCCAGCAGCGTCCGGGGACAGGGCTACACCGGGGAGCTGTTTTTT | TRBV5-4 | - | TRBD1 | TRBJ2-2
CASSQGRTASNQPQHF | TGTGCCAGCAGCCAAGGTCGGACAGCTAGCAATCAGCCCCAGCATTTT | TRBV12-3/TRBV12-4 | few | - | TRBJ1-5
CATRKGQGGGYTF | TGTGCCACCAGGAAGGGACAGGGAGGAGGCTACACCTTC | TRBV24-1 | many | TRBD1 | TRBJ1-2
CSAGSGLAGEGRETQYF | TGCAGTGCTGGATCGGGACTAGCGGGAGAAGGGCGGGAGACCCAGTACTTC | TRBV20-1 | - | TRBD2 | TRBJ2-5
CASTPGTGTFEQYF | TGTGCCAGCACCCCCGGGACAGGGACCTTCGAGCAGTACTTC | TRBV12-3/TRBV12-4 | - | TRBD1 | TRBJ2-7
CAISEPGQGSSDF | TGTGCCATCAGTGAGCCTGGACAGGGAAGTTCGGATTTT | TRBV10-3 | once | TRBD1 | TRBJ1-5
CATQTGRQNEKLFF | TGTGCCACCCAGACAGGGAGGCAGAATGAAAAACTGTTTTTT | TRBV25-1 | many | TRBD1 | TRBJ1-4
CASSGGTGETQYF | TGTGCCAGCAGCGGGGGGACAGGAGAGACCCAGTACTTC | TRBV7-2 | - | TRBD1 | TRBJ2-5
CTTKHPGGTEAFF | TGCACCACCAAACACCCGGGAGGCACTGAAGCTTTCTTT | TRBV20-1 | few | - | TRBJ1-1
CSARETGSGANVLTF | TGCAGTGCTCGAGAGACAGGGTCTGGGGCCAACGTCCTGACTTTC | TRBV20-1 | few | TRBD1 | TRBJ2-6
CASSGQQGGNTEAFF | TGTGCCAGCAGTGGGCAACAGGGGGGAAACACTGAAGCTTTCTTT | TRBV11-1 | - | TRBD1 | TRBJ1-1
CSAPGGSYEQYF | TGCAGTGCCCCGGGCGGGTCCTACGAGCAGTACTTC | TRBV20-1 | - | - | TRBJ2-7
CASSQRETRGRTEAFF | TGCGCCAGCAGCCAAAGAGAAACAAGGGGGAGGACTGAAGCTTTCTTT | TRBV4-3 | - | - | TRBJ1-1
CASSLLLGANVLTF | TGTGCCAGCAGTTTACTCCTCGGGGCCAACGTCCTGACTTTC | TRBV10-3 | few | - | TRBJ2-6
CASSLSHVQETQYF | TGCGCCAGCAGCTTGTCCCACGTCCAGGAGACCCAGTACTTC | TRBV5-1 | few | - | TRBJ2-5